These 14 T cell receptor beta chains were all obtained from the same sample, sequenced in a study of blood T cells in healthy people across ages. Alongside a J-beta primer mix, a sample-barcoded 5' primer served in a second PCR lasting 7 to 11 cycles. MiXCR, run by TCRdb on the 5' RACE reads, gives a single entry per CDR3 protein. The sample includes around 1,700,000 distinct CDR3 sequences, over 25% of them seen just once. The sequencing sample was made of blood. These receptors originate from a woman younger than 45 in good health.

V and J are TRBV2 and TRBJ2-3; perhaps D is TRBD1 or TRBD2 (5 bases each). The CDR3 is 14 residues long. Looked up from germline, CDR1 is SNHLY and CDR2 is FYNNEI. The V and J ends lost 7 bases and 2 bases respectively, with 13 bases between them. DNA for the CDR3: TGTGCCAGCAATTTCAAGGGGACCACAGATACGCAGTATTTT. Amino acids: CASNFKGTTDTQYF. Looking up the rest from reference TRBV2 and TRBJ2-3 gives the full variable domain: EPEVTQTPSHQVTQMGQEVILRCVPISNHLYFYWYRQILGQKVEFLVSFYNNEISEKSEIFDDQFSVERPDGSNFTLKIRSTKLEDSAMYFCASNFKGTTDTQYFGPGTRLTVL.

The V gene is TRBV5-1, the J gene TRBJ2-4; 8 nucleotides agree with TRBD1. The V gene end was trimmed by 3 bases and the J gene end by 6 bases; junction bases not matched to a gene: 11. Germline V lookup: CDR1 SGHRS, CDR2 YFSETQ. The CDR3 is 16 amino acids. CDR3 nucleotide sequence: TGCGCCAGCAGCTGGAACACAGGGGGAACTGGAAACATTCAGTACTTC. It codes for CASSWNTGGTGNIQYF.

This clonotype was counted at least ten times. The genes are TRBV6-2 or TRBV6-3 and TRBJ2-7; 8 nucleotides line up with TRBD1. The germline gives CDR1 MNHEY, CDR2 SVGEGT. This CDR3 is built from 10 residues. J lost 11 bases, V lost 8 bases, and 5 bases had no gene match. CDR3 nucleotides: TGTGCCAGCGGACCAGGGGGCGAGTACTTC. Its translation is CASGPGGEYF.

The chain carries TRBV5-1 and TRBJ2-7; weak D call: TRBD2 (5 bases). The germline V and J ends were trimmed by 4 bases and 2 bases, with 10 bases remaining between them. This CDR3 is built from 13 residues. Germline assignment: CDR1 SGHRS and CDR2 YFSETQ. As DNA, the CDR3 is TGCGCCAGCAGCCCTGAGGGAACCTACGAGCAGTACTTC. This sequence encodes CASSPEGTYEQYF. Full variable domain (rest looked up from reference TRBV5-1 and TRBJ2-7): KAGVTQTPRYLIKTRGQQVTLSCSPISGHRSVSWYQQTPGQGLQFLFEYFSETQRNKGNFPGRFSGRQFSNSRSEMNVSTLELGDSALYLCASSPEGTYEQYFGPGTRLTVT.

This clonotype was counted a few times. J is TRBJ2-1 and V is TRBV6-2 or TRBV6-3; perhaps TRBD2 as D (6 bases). The CDR3 runs 16 residues. The germline V gene encodes CDR1 MNHEY and CDR2 SVGEGT. The V and J ends lost 7 bases and 2 bases respectively, with 18 bases between them. CDR3 loop: CASNTRGVAAYNEQFF. For the CDR3, the DNA is TGTGCCAGCAACACCCGAGGGGTAGCGGCCTACAATGAGCAGTTCTTC.

As concerns this clonotype: The junction shows a germline mismatch at one end, possibly a read error. V and J are TRBV9 and TRBJ1-4; the D is unclear. CDR1 and CDR2 (germline): SGDLS, YYNGEE. CDR3 length equals 14 residues. CDR3 protein: CASTLGQSNEKRFF. The CDR3 region has the DNA TGTGCCAGCACCCTAGGGCAATCTAATGAAAAACGGTTTTTT.

This clonotype was counted many times. One end of the junction fails to match germline, which may point to a read error. The CDR3 sequence: CACSGRGEQFF. CDR3 nucleotides: TGTGCCTGCAGCGGACGCGGTGAGCAGTTCTTC. The chain is built from TRBV6-5 and TRBJ2-1; a possible D gene is TRBD2 (5 bases). The germline CDR1 and CDR2 sequences are MNHEY and SVGAGI. This CDR3 region has 11 residues.

The gene calls are TRBV3-1 and TRBJ1-1; a possible D gene is TRBD1 (6 bases). The V end lost 4 bases, the J end lost 4 bases, and 19 bases lay between the germline ends. There are 16 residues in the CDR3. Per germline, CDR1 LGHDT and CDR2 YNNKEL (reference sequence). CDR3 region: CASSPGGTRAATEAFF. CDR3 nucleotide sequence: TGTGCCAGCAGCCCGGGGGGCACCAGGGCGGCCACTGAAGCTTTCTTT.

As to this clonotype: The junction and the germline gene differ at one end; a read error may be behind it. The rearrangement uses TRBV7-9 and TRBJ2-6; the D gene is possibly TRBD1 (6 bases). This CDR3 has 18 residues. Germline V lookup: CDR1 SEHNR, CDR2 FQNEAQ (reference sequence). The CDR3 region has the DNA TGTGCCAGCAGCGGATTGACAGGCTCCATCTCTGGGACCAACGTCCTGACTTTC. Its translation: CASSGLTGSISGTNVLTF. Drawing the rest from reference TRBV7-9 and TRBJ2-6, the complete variable domain is DTGVSQNPRHKITKRGQNVTFRCDPISEHNRLYWYRQTLGQGPEFLTYFQNEAQLEKSRLLSDRFSAERPKGSFSTLEIQRTEQGDSAMYLCASSGLTGSISGTNVLTFGAGSRLTVL.

V and J are TRBV14 and TRBJ2-4; the D gene is possibly TRBD2 (5 bases). The better agreement between TRBJ2-7 and the DNA end casts doubt on the J call. The length of the CDR3 is 13 residues. In germline, CDR1 is SGHDN, CDR2 FVKESK. CDR3 sequence (DNA): TGTGCCAGCATCCATCAACTAGTATACGAGCAGTACTTC. Translating it yields CASIHQLVYEQYF.

This clonotype was found a few times. This chain links TRBV2 with TRBJ2-2; the match to TRBD1 covers 7 bases. Trimming removed 2 bases from V and 5 bases from J; junction bases left unmatched: 8. Germline loops: CDR1 SNHLY, CDR2 FYNNEI. There are 16 residues in the CDR3. The CDR3 DNA is TGTGCCAGCAGTGAACAGGGGGTATTGAGGACCGGGGAGCTGTTTTTT. Its protein product is CASSEQGVLRTGELFF. Full variable domain (remainder filled in from reference TRBV2 and TRBJ2-2): EPEVTQTPSHQVTQMGQEVILRCVPISNHLYFYWYRQILGQKVEFLVSFYNNEISEKSEIFDDQFSVERPDGSNFTLKIRSTKLEDSAMYFCASSEQGVLRTGELFFGEGSRLTVL.

The table lists this clonotype with many counts. This chain uses TRBV7-2 with TRBJ2-7; perhaps TRBD1 as D (6 bases). The CDR3 length is 16 residues. Germline V CDR1 and CDR2: SGHTA, FQGNSA. V lost 4 bases, J lost 2 bases, and 18 bases lay in between. This CDR3 is CASSYTTGTLTYEQYF. CDR3 DNA sequence: TGTGCCAGCAGCTATACTACCGGGACACTTACCTACGAGCAGTACTTC. Full variable domain (outside the CDR3, taken from reference TRBV7-2 and TRBJ2-7): GAGVSQSPSNKVTEKGKDVELRCDPISGHTALYWYRQSLGQGLEFLIYFQGNSAPDKSGLPSDRFSAERTGGSVSTLTIQRTQQEDSAVYLCASSYTTGTLTYEQYFGPGTRLTVT.

This clonotype was observed many times. J is TRBJ1-2 and V is TRBV20-1; no clear D. There are 13 residues in the CDR3. Trimming removed 3 bases at V and 5 bases at J, with 13 bases between. Per the germline V gene, CDR1 is DFQATT and CDR2 is SNEGSKA (reference sequence). The CDR3 region is CSARDGYKYGYTF. The CDR3 bases are TGCAGTGCTAGGGACGGATATAAATATGGCTACACCTTC.

This clonotype appeared a few times. J is TRBJ1-2 and V is TRBV5-1; a weak D match, TRBD1 (5 bases). The CDR3 has 13 residues. Trimming stripped 0 bases from V and 7 bases from J, with 10 bases between. Germline V gene lookup returns CDR1 SGHRS and CDR2 YFSETQ. The CDR3 loop is CASSLGGPVGYTF. DNA of the CDR3: TGCGCCAGCAGCTTGGGGGGCCCTGTTGGCTACACCTTC.